One sample yielded the 3 T cell receptor beta chains listed below, sequenced in a study of T cells in Graves' hyperthyroidism and ophthalmopathy (dated by TCRdb to about 2019). The library came from multiplex PCR. Reads for this sample came from an Illumina HiSeq 2000. The TCR beta CDR3 regions were amplified from the RNA transcripts. A first-round RT-PCR of the TCR CDR3 used the HTBI primer set with the Qiagen OneStep RT-PCR kit. TCRdb redid the processing of the public reads, applying fastp at Q25 and MiXCR, and retained in-frame beta chains. Merged by CDR3 protein, the rows form single entries marked with the most common genes and DNA. This sample is represented by a few hundred thousand distinct CDR3 sequences; roughly 13% of them were singletons. The top ten constitute about 5% of the sample. Sequenced sample: blood. The receptors originated from a young woman with Graves' hyperthyroidism.

The chain carries TRBV6-1 and TRBJ1-3; 7 nucleotides align to TRBD1. The CDR3 sequence is 15 residues long. CDR1 is MNHNS and CDR2 is SASEGT in the germline V gene. Trimming took 9 bases from V and 3 from J; bases not matched to a gene: 11. Written as DNA, the CDR3 is TGTGCCAGAACTGAGACAGGGCGGTTTGGAAACACCATATATTTT. It codes for CARTETGRFGNTIYF.

The CDR3 spells CASSISRGTPYNEQFF. CDR3 in DNA: TGTGCCAGTAGTATAAGTCGGGGTACGCCCTACAATGAGCAGTTCTTC. The chain couples TRBV19 to TRBJ2-1; TRBD2 might be the D (5 bases). The CDR3 totals 16 residues. Germline V gives CDR1 LNHDA, CDR2 SQIVND (reference sequence). V was cut by 2 bases and J by 2 bases, with 13 bases left in between.

This clonotype has a count of ten or more. V is TRBV7-9 and J is TRBJ2-3, with D possibly TRBD1 on 5 matching bases. CDR1 SEHNR and CDR2 FQNEAQ come from the germline V gene (reference sequence). CDR3 length equals 13 residues. V was clipped by 0 bases and J by 6 bases, with 7 bases between them. CDR3 DNA sequence: TGTGCCAGCAGCTTAGCAGGGGTGGATACGCAGTATTTT. Translation: CASSLAGVDTQYF.